The sequence of this TCR beta chain was determined in a study of regulatory T cells in long-lasting Graves disease. Whole-study results and caveats: Persistent Graves' disease cases displayed lower TCR diversity than newly diagnosed ones. Limited sample numbers may have lowered accuracy.

The time point was: persistent/refractory GD, antithyroid drugs over 5 years with positive TRAb. PBMC-derived RNA was used for the TCR library. Patients hailed from an endocrinology department in Xi'an, China. The length of the CDR3 is 16 residues. Trimming took 3 bases from V and 2 from J, leaving 16 bases between them. Germline-derived CDR1 and CDR2 are SNHLY and FYNNEI. This clonotype was recorded many times. What it recognizes is unknown. To make TCR beta libraries, researchers used iRepertoire HTBI primers and Arm-PCR of CDR3 regions. Per the original data handling: Samples revealed 50 to 70 TRBV and approximately 15 TRBJ segments. From the multiplex PCR reads, TCRdb called clonotypes with MiXCR, one entry per CDR3 protein. These V and J calls rely on TCRdb rather than the paper's analysis. The sample yields fewer than 550,000 distinct CDR3 sequences, under 25% seen once.

The receptor was derived from a female donor with Graves disease. Sequenced here: peripheral blood mononuclear cells (PBMCs), sampled when the disease was refractory, from a patient treated with antithyroid drugs. V and J are TRBV2 and TRBJ2-5, with D uncertain. The CDR3 bases are TGTGCCAGCAGTGATAGCACAGCCAATTCTCAAGAGACCCAGTACTTC. Encoded protein: CASSDSTANSQETQYF.